Described below is a single T cell receptor (beta chain) sequence and its context. Its antigen is currently unknown. Trimming cost V 2 bases and J 0 bases, with 6 bases left between them. This CDR3 region has 13 residues. Germline V gene data show CDR1 as SGDLS and CDR2 as YYNGEE. This sample is part of a study of monozygotic twins with cystic fibrosis. Overall study context: With approximately 15 PCR cycles, barcoded libraries came from around 2.9 micrograms of fragmented DNA. Broader study findings: In 13 of 16 pairs, V gene usage was closest to the co-twin's.

Profiled with immunoSEQ multiplex PCR; TCRdb holds only in-frame clones, not every one. The data show tens of thousands of clones, with roughly 66% seen just once and 0.7% to 1% held by the top ten. The receptor was isolated from a girl aged 10 to 17 with cystic fibrosis. The sample taken for sequencing was blood. This rearrangement joins TRBV9 to TRBJ2-7; no clear D gene. CDR3 coding DNA: TGTGCCAGCAGCGTGTCGAGCTCCTACGAGCAGTACTTC. The encoded protein is CASSVSSSYEQYF.